The 30 T cell receptor beta chains below come from one sample, sequenced in a study of T cell changes during pregnancy in multiple sclerosis. TCRdb keeps only in-frame clones here, not all; method: immunoSEQ multiplex PCR. The sample records more than 55,000 clones, 89% being singletons. Sample: peripheral blood, taken after pregnancy. All receptors come from a female donor with multiple sclerosis, enrolled in a pregnancy study.

The chain couples TRBV4-3 to TRBJ1-2, with a possible D match to TRBD1 (5 bases). V lost 4 bases, J lost 4 bases, and 10 bases lay in between. From germline, CDR1 is LGHNA and CDR2 YSLEER. This CDR3 is built from 13 residues. CDR3 DNA: TGCGCCAGCAGCCTTGACAGAAGCTATGGCTACACCTTC. Translation gives CASSLDRSYGYTF.

The V gene is TRBV9, the J gene TRBJ1-2, with 10 bases fitting TRBD1. The V and J ends lost 3 bases and 4 bases, in that order; junction bases with no gene match: 9. The CDR3 is 16 amino acids. Germline CDR1 is SGDLS and CDR2 is YYNGEE. The CDR3 sequence: CASSDARDRGSYGYTF. Here the CDR3 DNA reads TGTGCCAGCAGCGACGCCCGGGACAGGGGTTCCTATGGCTACACCTTC.

This chain connects TRBV5-1 to TRBJ2-3; weak D call: TRBD2 (6 bases). V was trimmed by 3 bases and J by 2 bases, leaving 16 bases between them. The CDR3 contains 16 residues. The germline CDR1 and CDR2 sequences are SGHRS and YFSETQ. The CDR3 reads CASSSQLGTSTDTQYF. CDR3 DNA: TGCGCCAGCAGCTCGCAACTAGGGACTTCCACAGATACGCAGTATTTT.

This clone was counted once. Relative to the germline gene, one junction end is altered; a read error may explain this. The genes are TRBV7-7 and TRBJ2-5, with D possibly matching TRBD1 (6 bases). This CDR3 is built from 15 residues. Germline V gene data show CDR1 as SSHAT and CDR2 as FNYEAQ (reference sequence). The CDR3 nucleotides are TGTGCTAGCAGCCAAGGGGGAACTAGCCAAGAGACCCAGTACTTC. Encoded protein: CASSQGGTSQETQYF.

The chain carries TRBV11-3 and TRBJ1-1, with D possibly being TRBD1 (5 bases). The CDR3 is 13 residues long. The germline gives CDR1 SGHNT, CDR2 YENEEA. The V gene lost 3 bases and the J gene lost 7 bases, with 12 bases spanning the gap. DNA of the CDR3: TGTGCCAGCAGCTTGGGACTTGGGGGTGAAGCTTTCTTT. Amino acid sequence: CASSLGLGGEAFF.

V gene TRBV11-2 combines with J gene TRBJ1-3; D gene uncertain. V lost 3 bases and J 3 bases, leaving 6 bases between the germline ends. The CDR3 length is 13 residues. Per germline, CDR1 SGHAT and CDR2 FQNNGV. The CDR3 loop reads CASSFFRGNTIYF. The CDR3 DNA reads TGTGCCAGCAGCTTTTTCCGTGGAAACACCATATATTTT.

The chain is built from TRBV19 and TRBJ1-1; 7 bases are a match to TRBD1. There are 12 residues in the CDR3. Germline-derived CDR1 and CDR2 are LNHDA and SQIVND (reference sequence). With V trimmed by 5 bases and J by 5 bases, 2 bases remained unmatched. The CDR3, as DNA: TGTGCCAGTAGTTCAGGGGGGACTGAAGCTTTCTTT. Encoded protein: CASSSGGTEAFF.

This clone occurred once. The genes are TRBV27 and TRBJ2-7; D possibly corresponds to TRBD1 (6 bases). CDR1 MNHEY and CDR2 SMNVEV come from the germline V gene (reference sequence). The V end lost 6 bases, the J end lost 6 bases, and 18 bases lay between the germline ends. The CDR3 is 14 residues long. The CDR3 sequence: CASRNYRERAEQYF. The CDR3 nucleotides read TGTGCCAGCAGGAATTACAGGGAAAGGGCCGAGCAGTACTTC.

The genes are TRBV19 and TRBJ1-5, with 7 nucleotides matching TRBD1. CDR1 LNHDA and CDR2 SQIVND come from the germline V gene (reference sequence). This CDR3 comprises 13 residues. Trimming cost V 5 bases and J 4 bases; bases outside gene matches: 2. The CDR3 region has the DNA TGTGCCAGTAGTGTGGACAGGAATCAGCCCCAGCATTTT. It translates to CASSVDRNQPQHF.

This clone was seen only once. The chain carries TRBV30 and TRBJ1-5, with 7 bases lining up with TRBD1. The trim removed 5 bases at V and 5 bases at J, leaving 6 bases unmatched. Germline CDR1 is GTSNPN and CDR2 is SVGIG (reference sequence). This CDR3 has 13 residues. The CDR3, as DNA: TGTGCCTGGGGAGGGCAGGGGGATCAGCCCCAGCATTTT. Translation: CAWGGQGDQPQHF. The complete variable domain, with remaining parts taken from reference TRBV30 and TRBJ1-5, reads SQTIHQWPATLVQPVGSPLSLECTVEGTSNPNLYWYRQAAGRGLQLLFYSVGIGQISSEVPQNLSASRPQDRQFILSSKKLLLSDSGFYLCAWGGQGDQPQHFGDGTRLSIL.

The chain links TRBV2 to TRBJ2-1, with TRBD2 matching 9 bases. Germline lookup yields CDR1 SNHLY and CDR2 FYNNEI. The CDR3 sequence is 17 residues long. V was pared by 7 bases and J by 0 bases, with 10 bases of the junction left unmatched. For the CDR3, the DNA is TGTGCCAGCACTCGGGAGCGGGGGGATTACTCCTACAATGAGCAGTTCTTC. Its protein is CASTRERGDYSYNEQFF.

The chain combines TRBV2 with TRBJ1-4; no definite D call. CDR3 length: 14 residues. Trimming cost V 4 bases and J 7 bases, with 13 bases left between them. Germline V gene data show CDR1 as SNHLY and CDR2 as FYNNEI. The DNA of the CDR3 is TGTGCCAGCAGTGCTGGCTCAGTCACTGAAAAACTGTTTTTT. As protein: CASSAGSVTEKLFF.

The chain has TRBV9 and TRBJ2-2, with 14 bases that match TRBD2. CDR3 length: 17 residues. Trimming took 4 bases from V and 7 from J; bases not matched to a gene: 9. Germline values: CDR1 SGDLS, CDR2 YYNGEE. The chain's CDR3 is CASSPRTSGGSNGELFF. DNA for the CDR3: TGTGCCAGCAGCCCGAGGACTAGCGGGGGGAGTAACGGGGAGCTGTTTTTT.

This clone was counted a single time. The rearrangement links TRBV2 to TRBJ2-2; maybe TRBD2 (6 bases). The CDR3 sequence is 15 residues long. The germline V and J ends were trimmed by 5 bases and 1 base, with 11 bases remaining between them. Germline-derived CDR1 and CDR2 are SNHLY and FYNNEI. This chain's CDR3 is CASSTMGGNTGELFF. The CDR3, as DNA: TGTGCCAGCAGTACAATGGGAGGGAACACCGGGGAGCTGTTTTTT.

J is TRBJ2-7 and V is TRBV18; 9 bases fit TRBD2. Germline CDR1 and CDR2: KGHSH and LQKENI. This CDR3 is built from 15 residues. Trimming took 5 bases from V and 6 from J; bases not matched to a gene: 11. CDR3 protein: CASSWSGGTLPEQYF. In nucleotides, the CDR3 is TGTGCCAGCTCATGGAGCGGGGGGACCTTGCCCGAGCAGTACTTC.

The chain combines TRBV5-1 with TRBJ2-7; a weak D match, TRBD2 (7 bases). The CDR3 totals 15 residues. Trimming left V 0 bases short and J 5 bases short, with 15 bases between. The germline CDR1 and CDR2 sequences are SGHRS and YFSETQ. CDR3 residues: CASSLVMGGANEQYF. In nucleotides, the CDR3 is TGCGCCAGCAGCTTGGTAATGGGGGGGGCAAACGAGCAGTACTTC.

The chain combines TRBV5-4 with TRBJ2-5; TRBD2 aligns across 7 bases. The CDR3 consists of 12 residues. With V trimmed by 10 bases and J by 5 bases, 8 bases remained unmatched. Germline V CDR1 and CDR2: SGHNT, YYREEE (reference sequence). CDR3 nucleotides: TGTGCCCCCGGATGGGGAGGGGAGACCCAGTACTTC. Its translation is CAPGWGGETQYF.

The chain carries TRBV6-4 and TRBJ1-1; the D is unclear. Germline CDR1 is MRHNA and CDR2 is SNTAGT. The length of the CDR3 is 13 residues. V was clipped by 4 bases and J by 5 bases, with 11 bases between them. The CDR3 spells CASSVRVGTEAFF. The CDR3 region has the DNA TGTGCCAGCAGTGTTCGGGTTGGGACTGAAGCTTTCTTT.

V gene TRBV7-2 combines with J gene TRBJ2-7; D unclear. Germline loops: CDR1 SGHTA, CDR2 FQGNSA. CDR3 length: 16 amino acids. V was trimmed by 5 bases and J by 4 bases, leaving 21 bases between them. CDR3 protein: CASSDSGRPVGYEQYF. For the CDR3, the DNA is TGTGCCAGCAGCGATTCCGGCAGGCCGGTAGGTTACGAGCAGTACTTC.

The rearrangement links TRBV10-2 to TRBJ2-7; D is possibly TRBD2 (6 bases). V gave up 6 bases and J gave up 6 bases, with 15 bases separating them. The CDR3 totals 13 residues. The germline CDR1 and CDR2 sequences are WSHSY and SAAADI. The CDR3 coding sequence is TGCGCCAGCAGCCCCCGACTAGGCGGCGAGCAGTACTTC. It encodes CASSPRLGGEQYF.

CDR3 region: CASSKPSGGDRKKLFF. In DNA, the CDR3 is TGTGCCAGTAGTAAACCCTCCGGAGGGGACAGGAAAAAACTGTTTTTT. The V and J genes are TRBV19 and TRBJ1-4, with 8 bases aligning to TRBD1. The length of the CDR3 is 16 residues. Per the germline V gene, CDR1 is LNHDA and CDR2 is SQIVND (reference sequence). V was pared by 4 bases and J by 9 bases, with 13 bases of the junction left unmatched.

V is TRBV6-6 and J is TRBJ1-6; D gene ambiguous. This CDR3 comprises 15 residues. Between the trimmed V and J ends, which lost 0 bases and 7 bases, there was a span of 10 bases. Germline V gene sequence: CDR1 MNHNY, CDR2 SVGAGI (reference sequence). CDR3 sequence reads: CASSYSPQRNSPLHF. CDR3 sequence (DNA): TGTGCCAGCAGTTACTCCCCCCAGAGGAATTCACCCCTCCACTTT.

The genes are TRBV4-3 and TRBJ2-7; TRBD1 matches 9 bases. The length of the CDR3 is 16 residues. Germline V lookup: CDR1 LGHNA, CDR2 YSLEER. V gave up 1 base and J gave up 2 bases; unmatched junction bases: 6. The CDR3 region is CASSQGGGTGTYEQYF. CDR3 nucleotides: TGCGCCAGCAGCCAAGGTGGGGGGACAGGGACCTACGAGCAGTACTTC.

The J gene is TRBJ2-1, the V gene TRBV6-1, with 8 bases fitting TRBD2. This CDR3 is 15 amino acids long. In germline, CDR1 is MNHNS, CDR2 SASEGT. Trimming removed 4 bases from V and 9 bases from J; junction bases left unmatched: 11. The CDR3 sequence: CASSGGSGEFGEQFF. The DNA for the CDR3 is TGTGCCAGCAGTGGGGGTAGCGGGGAGTTCGGTGAGCAGTTCTTC.

This clone has a single count. The rearrangement links TRBV28 to TRBJ1-1; weak D call: TRBD1 (6 bases). Trimming took 10 bases from V and 4 from J, leaving 16 bases between them. CDR1 and CDR2 (germline): MDHEN, SYDVKM. The CDR3 runs to 13 residues. DNA of the CDR3: TGTGCCACTTTATCTGGACAGCCCACTGAAGCTTTCTTT. Translated: CATLSGQPTEAFF.

The chain employs TRBV7-9 and TRBJ1-3; 8 bases are a match to TRBD1. V lost 5 bases and J lost 2; bases outside the gene matches: 5. This CDR3 region has 15 residues. Germline V gene lookup returns CDR1 SEHNR and CDR2 FQNEAQ (reference sequence). CDR3 bases: TGTGCCAGCAGCCCACAGGGGGTAGCTGGAAACACCATATATTTT. Translating it yields CASSPQGVAGNTIYF.

This chain connects TRBV4-1 to TRBJ2-1; D perhaps matches TRBD2 (7 bases). With 4 bases removed from V and 4 bases from J, the gap between germline ends came to 23 bases. The germline V gene encodes CDR1 MGHRA and CDR2 YSYEKL. The CDR3 sequence is 18 residues long. The CDR3 nucleotides read TGCGCCAGCAGCCGAGCACCGTGGGGCGGGGGCCGATACAATGAGCAGTTCTTC. Translating gives CASSRAPWGGGRYNEQFF.

J is TRBJ2-1 and V is TRBV6-1; 7 positions match TRBD2. CDR1 and CDR2 (germline): MNHNS, SASEGT. V lost 5 bases and J lost 4; bases outside the gene matches: 5. The length of the CDR3 is 14 residues. The CDR3 spells CASSPRESYNEQFF. CDR3 sequence (DNA): TGTGCCAGCAGTCCGCGGGAGTCGTACAATGAGCAGTTCTTC.

This chain joins TRBV7-9 and TRBJ1-1; possibly TRBD1 for D (5 bases). This CDR3 region has 16 residues. Germline V lookup: CDR1 SEHNR, CDR2 FQNEAQ (reference sequence). The ends were cut back, 8 bases at V and 1 base at J, with 20 bases in the middle. The CDR3 nucleotides read TGTGCCAGCGGGACGGGGGTGACTTCGAAGAACACTGAAGCTTTCTTT. Its protein product is CASGTGVTSKNTEAFF. The whole variable domain, filled in from reference TRBV7-9 and TRBJ1-1, reads DTGVSQNPRHKITKRGQNVTFRCDPISEHNRLYWYRQTLGQGPEFLTYFQNEAQLEKSRLLSDRFSAERPKGSFSTLEIQRTEQGDSAMYLCASGTGVTSKNTEAFFGQGTRLTVV.

The V gene is TRBV5-6, the J gene TRBJ1-3, with TRBD1 as a possible D gene (5 bases). CDR1 and CDR2 from the germline V gene are SGHDT and YYEEEE. CDR3 length: 15 amino acids. V lost 0 bases to trimming and J lost 0 bases, with 7 bases between them. The CDR3 sequence is CASSLAQDSGNTIYF. CDR3 sequence (DNA): TGTGCCAGCAGCTTGGCACAGGACTCTGGAAACACCATATATTTT.